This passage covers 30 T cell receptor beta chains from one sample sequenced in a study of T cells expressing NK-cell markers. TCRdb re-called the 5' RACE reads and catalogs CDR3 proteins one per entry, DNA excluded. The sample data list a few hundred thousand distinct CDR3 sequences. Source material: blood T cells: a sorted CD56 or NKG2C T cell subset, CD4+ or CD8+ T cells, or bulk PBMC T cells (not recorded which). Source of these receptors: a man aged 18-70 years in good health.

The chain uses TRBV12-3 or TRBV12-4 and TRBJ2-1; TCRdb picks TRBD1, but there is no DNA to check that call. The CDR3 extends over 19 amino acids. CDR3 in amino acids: CASSLALGQGSSSYNEQFF.

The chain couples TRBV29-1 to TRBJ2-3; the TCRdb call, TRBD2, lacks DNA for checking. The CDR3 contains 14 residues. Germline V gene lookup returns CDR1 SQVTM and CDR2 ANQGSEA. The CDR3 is CSAGRSGGTDTQYF.

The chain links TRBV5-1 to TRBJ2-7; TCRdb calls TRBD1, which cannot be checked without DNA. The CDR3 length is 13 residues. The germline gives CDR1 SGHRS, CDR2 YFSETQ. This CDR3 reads CASSYGGAYEQYF. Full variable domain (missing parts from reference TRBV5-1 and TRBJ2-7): KAGVTQTPRYLIKTRGQQVTLSCSPISGHRSVSWYQQTPGQGLQFLFEYFSETQRNKGNFPGRFSGRQFSNSRSEMNVSTLELGDSALYLCASSYGGAYEQYFGPGTRLTVT.

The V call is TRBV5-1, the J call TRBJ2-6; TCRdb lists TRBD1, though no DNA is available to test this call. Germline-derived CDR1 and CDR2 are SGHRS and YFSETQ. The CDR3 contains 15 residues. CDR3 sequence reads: CASNTGSTGANVLTF.

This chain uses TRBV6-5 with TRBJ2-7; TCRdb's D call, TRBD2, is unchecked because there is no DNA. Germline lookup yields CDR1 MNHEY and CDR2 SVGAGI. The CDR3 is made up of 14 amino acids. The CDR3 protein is CASSYGPGGSIQYF.

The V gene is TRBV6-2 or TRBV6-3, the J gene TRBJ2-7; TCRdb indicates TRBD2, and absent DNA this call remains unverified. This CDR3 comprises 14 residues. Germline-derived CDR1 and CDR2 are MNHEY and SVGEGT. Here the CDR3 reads CASTPPRPPYEQYF.

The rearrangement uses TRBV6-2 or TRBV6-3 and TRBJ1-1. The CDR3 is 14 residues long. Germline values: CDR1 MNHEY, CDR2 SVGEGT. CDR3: CASSYDTWNTEAFF.

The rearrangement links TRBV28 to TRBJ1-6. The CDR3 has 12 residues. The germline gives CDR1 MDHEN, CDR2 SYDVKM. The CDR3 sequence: CGTGLSNSPLHF.

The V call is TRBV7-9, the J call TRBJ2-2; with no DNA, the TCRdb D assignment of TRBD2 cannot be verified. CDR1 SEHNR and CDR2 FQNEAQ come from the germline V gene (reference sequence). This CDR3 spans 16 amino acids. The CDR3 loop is CASSSFSGGNTGELFF.

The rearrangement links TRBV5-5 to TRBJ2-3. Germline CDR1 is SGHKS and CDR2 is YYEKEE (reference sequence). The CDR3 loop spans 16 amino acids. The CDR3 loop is CASSLGRSMGTDTQYF. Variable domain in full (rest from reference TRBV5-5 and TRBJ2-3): DAGVTQSPTHLIKTRGQQVTLRCSPISGHKSVSWYQQVLGQGPQFIFQYYEKEERGRGNFPDRFSARQFPNYSSELNVNALLLGDSALYLCASSLGRSMGTDTQYFGPGTRLTVL.

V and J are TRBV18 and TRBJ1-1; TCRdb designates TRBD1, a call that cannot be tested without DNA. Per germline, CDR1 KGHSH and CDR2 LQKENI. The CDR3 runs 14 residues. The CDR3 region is CASSPSRQGAEAFF.

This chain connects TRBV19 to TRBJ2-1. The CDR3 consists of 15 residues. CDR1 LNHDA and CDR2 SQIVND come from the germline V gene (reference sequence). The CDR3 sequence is CASTMLHDSYNEQFF.

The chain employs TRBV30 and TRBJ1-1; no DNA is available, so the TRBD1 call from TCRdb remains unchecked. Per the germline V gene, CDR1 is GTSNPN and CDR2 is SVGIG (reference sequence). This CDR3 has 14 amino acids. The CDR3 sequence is CAWSVGGSGTEAFF. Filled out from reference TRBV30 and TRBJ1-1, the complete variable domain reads SQTIHQWPATLVQPVGSPLSLECTVEGTSNPNLYWYRQAAGRGLQLLFYSVGIGQISSEVPQNLSASRPQDRQFILSSKKLLLSDSGFYLCAWSVGGSGTEAFFGQGTRLTVV.

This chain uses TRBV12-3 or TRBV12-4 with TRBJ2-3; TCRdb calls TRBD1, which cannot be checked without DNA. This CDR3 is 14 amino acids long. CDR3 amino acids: CASSLRTGTDTQYF.

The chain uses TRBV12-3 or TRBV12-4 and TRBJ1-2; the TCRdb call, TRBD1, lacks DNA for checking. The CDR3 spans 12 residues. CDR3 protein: CASSFRGQGHTF.

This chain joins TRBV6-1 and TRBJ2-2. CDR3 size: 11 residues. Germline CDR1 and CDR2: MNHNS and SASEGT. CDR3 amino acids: CASKAWGELFF.

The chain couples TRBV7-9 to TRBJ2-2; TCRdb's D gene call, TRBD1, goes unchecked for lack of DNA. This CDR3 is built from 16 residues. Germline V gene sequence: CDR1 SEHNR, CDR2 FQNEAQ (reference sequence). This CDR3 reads CASTYGTSYNTGELFF.

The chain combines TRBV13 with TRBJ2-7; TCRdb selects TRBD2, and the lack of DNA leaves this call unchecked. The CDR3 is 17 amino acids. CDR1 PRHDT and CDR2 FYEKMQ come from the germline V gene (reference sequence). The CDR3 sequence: CASSLEVGTADLYEQYF. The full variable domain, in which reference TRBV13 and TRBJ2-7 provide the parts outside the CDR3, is AAGVIQSPRHLIKEKRETATLKCYPIPRHDTVYWYQQGPGQDPQFLISFYEKMQSDKGSIPDRFSAQQFSDYHSELNMSSLELGDSALYFCASSLEVGTADLYEQYFGPGTRLTVT.

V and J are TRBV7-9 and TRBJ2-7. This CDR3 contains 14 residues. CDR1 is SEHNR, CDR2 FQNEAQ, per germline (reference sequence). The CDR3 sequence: CASSPDVIAYEQYF.

The CDR3 sequence: CSGEDTTRPNEQFF. This chain joins TRBV29-1 and TRBJ2-1. The CDR3 extends over 14 amino acids. Germline CDR1 SQVTM, CDR2 ANQGSEA.

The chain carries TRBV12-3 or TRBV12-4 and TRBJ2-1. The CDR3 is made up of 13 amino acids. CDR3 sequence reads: CASSQSSYNEQFF.

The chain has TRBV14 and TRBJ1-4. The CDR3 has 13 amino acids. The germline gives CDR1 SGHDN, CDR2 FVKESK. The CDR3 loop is CASSQVLRGKLFF.

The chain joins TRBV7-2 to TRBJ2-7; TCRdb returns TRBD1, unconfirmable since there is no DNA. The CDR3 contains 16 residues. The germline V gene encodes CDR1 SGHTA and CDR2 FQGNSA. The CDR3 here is CASSLRPRDRAYEQYF.

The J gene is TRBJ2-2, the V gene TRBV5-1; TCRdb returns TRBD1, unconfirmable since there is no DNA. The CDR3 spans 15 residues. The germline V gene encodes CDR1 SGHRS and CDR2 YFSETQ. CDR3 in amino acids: CASSFRQAGTGELFF.

CDR3 sequence reads: CASSFTGWNGYTF. This rearrangement joins TRBV28 to TRBJ1-2; TCRdb selects TRBD1, and the lack of DNA leaves this call unchecked. Germline assignment: CDR1 MDHEN and CDR2 SYDVKM. There are 13 residues in the CDR3.

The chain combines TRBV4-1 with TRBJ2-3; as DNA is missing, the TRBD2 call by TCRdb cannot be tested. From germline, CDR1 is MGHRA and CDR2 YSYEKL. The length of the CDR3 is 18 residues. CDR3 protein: CASSLTTSGGRDTDTQYF.

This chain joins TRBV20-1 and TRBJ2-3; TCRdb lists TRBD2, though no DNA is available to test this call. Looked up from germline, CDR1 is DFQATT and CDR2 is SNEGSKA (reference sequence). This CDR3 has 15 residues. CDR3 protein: CSARRQRGTTDTQYF.

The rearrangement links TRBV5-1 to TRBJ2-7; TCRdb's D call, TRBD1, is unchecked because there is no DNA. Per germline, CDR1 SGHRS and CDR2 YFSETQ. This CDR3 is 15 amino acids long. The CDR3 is CASSLVAGSQGEQYF.

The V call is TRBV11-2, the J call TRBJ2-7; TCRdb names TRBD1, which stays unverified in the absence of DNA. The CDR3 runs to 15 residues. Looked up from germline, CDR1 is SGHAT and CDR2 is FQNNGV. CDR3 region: CASSRRTGSSYEQYF.

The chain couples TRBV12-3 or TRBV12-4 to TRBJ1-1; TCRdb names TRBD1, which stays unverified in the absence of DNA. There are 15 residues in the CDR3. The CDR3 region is CASSSPGVGVTEAFF.